What follows are 21 T cell receptor beta chains derived from one specimen sequenced in a study of T cell repertoires in cytomegalovirus infection. MiXCR, run by TCRdb on the reads, gives a single entry per CDR3 protein. The table has more than 500,000 distinct CDR3 sequences, about 17% seen once; the top ten hold about 24%. Input material: CD8+ T cells from PBMCs. All receptors derive from a human donor in good health (CMV status not recorded). Some clones in this sample may be carry-over from other donors' samples.

This clonotype was found many times. The chain is built from TRBV2 and TRBJ1-1; no definite D call. Germline V CDR1 and CDR2: SNHLY, FYNNEI. V lost 10 bases to trimming and J lost 4 bases, with 16 bases between them. This CDR3 has 13 amino acids. As DNA, the CDR3 is TGTGCCAAACCCGGGCAGCGAATCACTGAAGCTTTCTTT. Its translation: CAKPGQRITEAFF.

The chain uses TRBV18 and TRBJ2-4; D is unresolved. The CDR3 sequence is 14 residues long. The V gene lost 1 base and the J gene lost 6 bases, with 10 bases spanning the gap. Germline V gives CDR1 KGHSH, CDR2 LQKENI. In nucleotides, the CDR3 is TGTGCCAGCTCACCACAATTTAGGGTAAACATTCAGTACTTC. It codes for CASSPQFRVNIQYF.

The chain links TRBV9 to TRBJ1-3; D unclear. The CDR3 contains 14 residues. CDR1 and CDR2 (germline): SGDLS, YYNGEE. Between the trimmed V and J ends, which lost 0 bases and 2 bases, there was a span of 6 bases. The CDR3: CASSVASTGNTIYF. Here the CDR3 DNA reads TGTGCCAGCAGCGTAGCGAGTACTGGAAACACCATATATTTT. The full variable domain, its missing parts supplied by reference TRBV9 and TRBJ1-3, is DSGVTQTPKHLITATGQRVTLRCSPRSGDLSVYWYQQSLDQGLQFLIQYYNGEERAKGNILERFSAQQFPDLHSELNLSSLELGDSALYFCASSVASTGNTIYFGEGSWLTVV.

This clonotype was seen many times. This CDR3 is CASSYLSNGQGQGGYTF. DNA for the CDR3: TGTGCCAGCAGTTACCTCTCGAACGGACAGGGGCAGGGTGGCTACACCTTC. V is TRBV6-5 and J is TRBJ1-2, with 9 bases fitting TRBD1. Germline values: CDR1 MNHEY, CDR2 SVGAGI. Germline trimming cut 2 bases from V and 7 bases from J; bases unmatched to any gene: 14. The CDR3 is 17 residues long.

The rearrangement links TRBV9 to TRBJ2-3, with 7 nucleotides matching TRBD2. CDR1 and CDR2 from the germline V gene are SGDLS and YYNGEE. V shed 1 base, J shed 0 bases, and the junction held 5 bases outside the gene matches. The CDR3 has 16 residues. CDR3 nucleotides: TGTGCCAGCAGCGTAAATAGCGGGCCTAGCACAGATACGCAGTATTTT. Translation gives CASSVNSGPSTDTQYF.

The sample holds many counts of this clonotype. CDR3 in DNA: TGTGCCAGTAGTATAGATCCGGGGGATGAGCAGTTCTTC. Translated: CASSIDPGDEQFF. V is TRBV19 and J is TRBJ2-1, with D possibly matching TRBD2 (6 bases). Trimming removed 0 bases from V and 8 bases from J, with 8 bases in between. Germline CDR1 is LNHDA and CDR2 is SQIVND (reference sequence). This CDR3 is 13 amino acids long.

This clonotype was recorded a few times. This chain uses TRBV27 with TRBJ1-1; TRBD1 matches at 8 bases. J lost 7 bases, V lost 6 bases, and 4 bases had no gene match. The CDR3 is 12 amino acids. Looked up from germline, CDR1 is MNHEY and CDR2 is SMNVEV (reference sequence). In DNA, the CDR3 is TGTGCCAGCAGGGGGGGGACAGGTGAAGCTTTCTTT. It codes for CASRGGTGEAFF.

The J gene is TRBJ1-1, the V gene TRBV5-4; a possible D gene is TRBD1 (5 bases). V was cut by 4 bases and J by 8 bases, with 15 bases left in between. Germline values: CDR1 SGHNT, CDR2 YYREEE (reference sequence). The CDR3 sequence is 13 residues long. CDR3 bases: TGTGCCAGCAGCCGTGCCCAGGGTGCCGAAGCTTTCTTT. It encodes CASSRAQGAEAFF.

Many counts were recorded for this clonotype. This sequence joins TRBV12-3 or TRBV12-4 and TRBJ2-1; D is possibly TRBD2 (5 bases). This CDR3 contains 15 residues. V was shortened by 5 bases and J by 7 bases, with 18 bases between the two germline ends. CDR3: CASSQRLRAWNEQFF. The CDR3 nucleotides are TGTGCCAGCAGTCAGCGGCTGAGGGCCTGGAATGAGCAGTTCTTC.

J is TRBJ2-5 and V is TRBV3-1; a possible D gene is TRBD2 (6 bases). CDR1 and CDR2 (germline): LGHDT, YNNKEL (reference sequence). The ends were cut back, 4 bases at V and 7 bases at J, with 25 bases in the middle. The CDR3 consists of 17 residues. Here the CDR3 DNA reads TGTGCCAGCAGCCCCATGAGGAGTGGCGGGAACCGAAGGACCCAGTACTTC. This sequence encodes CASSPMRSGGNRRTQYF.

In this sample, this clonotype turned up many times. The V and J genes are TRBV12-3 or TRBV12-4 and TRBJ2-2; D is undetermined. This CDR3 is built from 14 residues. V lost 1 base, J lost 0 bases, and 3 bases lay in between. CDR3 DNA sequence: TGTGCCAGCAGTTTAGAGACGAACACCGGGGAGCTGTTTTTT. It yields the protein CASSLETNTGELFF.

This clonotype was recorded a few times. The gene calls are TRBV29-1 and TRBJ2-7, with D uncertain. The germline CDR1 and CDR2 sequences are SQVTM and ANQGSEA. Trimming took off 3 bases at V and 6 bases at J, with 15 bases between the two ends. This CDR3 spans 13 amino acids. The CDR3 is CSVEISGPREQYF. Here the CDR3 DNA reads TGCAGCGTTGAGATCTCTGGCCCTCGCGAGCAGTACTTC.

This clonotype showed up many times. The chain links TRBV7-9 to TRBJ2-6, with TRBD1 identical over 7 bases. The CDR3 consists of 15 residues. Losses at the gene ends were 4 bases for V and 4 bases for J; bases not matched to a gene: 4. In germline, CDR1 is SEHNR, CDR2 FQNEAQ (reference sequence). CDR3 in DNA: TGTGCCAGCAGCTCGACAGGGCCCGGGGCCAACGTCCTGACTTTC. It codes for CASSSTGPGANVLTF.

About this clonotype itself: This may stem from a read error, because a much larger clone lies one nucleotide away. The chain couples TRBV4-1 to TRBJ2-7; D gene ambiguous. The germline gives CDR1 MGHRA, CDR2 YSYEKL. The V and J ends lost 0 bases and 4 bases respectively, with 7 bases between them. This CDR3 has 13 residues. The CDR3 sequence: CASSQDTEYEQYV. For the CDR3, the DNA is TGCGCCAGCAGCCAAGATACTGAGTACGAGCAGTACGTC.

This clonotype showed up many times. The chain recombines TRBV7-6 with TRBJ1-5; 8 bases are a match to TRBD1. The germline CDR1 and CDR2 sequences are SGHVS and FNYEAQ. The CDR3 is 14 residues long. V lost 5 bases to trimming and J lost 8 bases; unmatched junction nucleotides: 8. In DNA, the CDR3 is TGTGCCAGCAGCCCCCGACAGGGGCTGAAGCCCCAGCATTTT. Its protein product is CASSPRQGLKPQHF.

This clonotype was counted at least ten times. The genes are TRBV2 and TRBJ2-7; D is undetermined. CDR1 is SNHLY, CDR2 FYNNEI, per germline. The CDR3 is 12 residues long. V was trimmed by 7 bases and J by 0 bases, leaving 7 bases between them. The CDR3 nucleotides read TGTGCCAGCATCGGCAGCTCCTACGAGCAGTACTTC. Translation gives CASIGSSYEQYF.

Only a few counts were recorded for this clonotype. The chain couples TRBV27 to TRBJ2-1, with D possibly TRBD1 on 6 matching bases. The CDR3 loop spans 13 amino acids. Germline CDR1 reads MNHEY; CDR2 reads SMNVEV (reference sequence). With 5 bases removed from V and 10 bases from J, the gap between germline ends came to 15 bases. Written as DNA, the CDR3 is TGTGCCAGCAGTCCCACACAGGGTCGCGAGCAGTTCTTC. Its translation is CASSPTQGREQFF.

This clonotype was found many times. The V call is TRBV7-9, the J call TRBJ1-6, with 8 bases identical to TRBD1. The CDR3 has 16 amino acids. The germline V gene encodes CDR1 SEHNR and CDR2 FQNEAQ (reference sequence). V trimming: 4 bases; J trimming: 4 bases; junction bases outside the gene matches: 6. The CDR3 loop is CASSSRGQGYNSPLHF. CDR3 nucleotides: TGTGCCAGCAGCTCCCGAGGACAGGGTTATAATTCACCCCTCCACTTT. Using reference TRBV7-9 and TRBJ1-6 for the parts outside the CDR3, the full variable domain is DTGVSQNPRHKITKRGQNVTFRCDPISEHNRLYWYRQTLGQGPEFLTYFQNEAQLEKSRLLSDRFSAERPKGSFSTLEIQRTEQGDSAMYLCASSSRGQGYNSPLHFGNGTRLTVT.

About this clonotype itself: At one end the junction does not follow the germline gene, possibly because of a read error. The CDR3 region has the DNA TGTGCCAGCAGCCCGGGGGGGGAGTCGACTGAAGCTTTCTTT. Protein: CASSPGGESTEAFF. The gene calls are TRBV4-1 and TRBJ1-1; possibly TRBD1 for D (5 bases). The CDR3 is 14 amino acids. CDR1 and CDR2 (germline): MGHRA, YSYEKL.

This clonotype was seen many times. CDR3 sequence reads: CASSILPGPYEQYF. The CDR3 DNA follows: TGTGCCAGTAGTATTTTACCAGGCCCCTACGAGCAGTACTTC. The chain couples TRBV19 to TRBJ2-7; D is ambiguous. The CDR3 sequence is 14 residues long. Trimming cost V 3 bases and J 2 bases, with 11 bases left between them. Germline V gene data show CDR1 as LNHDA and CDR2 as SQIVND (reference sequence).

The CDR3 loop is CASTFGIGNIQYF. Written as DNA, the CDR3 is TGTGCCAGCACATTTGGAATCGGAAACATTCAGTACTTC. This rearrangement joins TRBV27 to TRBJ2-4, with unresolved D. The germline V gene encodes CDR1 MNHEY and CDR2 SMNVEV (reference sequence). V dropped 7 bases and J dropped 6 bases, with 13 bases sitting between them. CDR3 length: 13 residues.